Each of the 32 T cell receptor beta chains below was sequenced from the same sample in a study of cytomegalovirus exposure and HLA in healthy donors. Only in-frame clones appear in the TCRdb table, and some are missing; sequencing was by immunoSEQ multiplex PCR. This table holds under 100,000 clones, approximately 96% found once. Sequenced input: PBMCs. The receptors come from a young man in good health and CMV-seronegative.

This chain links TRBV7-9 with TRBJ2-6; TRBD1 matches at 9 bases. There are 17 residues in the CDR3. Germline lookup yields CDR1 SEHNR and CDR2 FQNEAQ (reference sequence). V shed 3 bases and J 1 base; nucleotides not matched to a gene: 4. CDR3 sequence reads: CASSFLDRGSGANVLTF. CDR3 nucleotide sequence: TGTGCCAGCAGCTTCTTAGACAGGGGGTCTGGGGCCAACGTCCTGACTTTC.

CDR3 region: CASTHRQGSVTEAFF. CDR3 DNA sequence: TGTGCCAGCACACACCGACAGGGGTCGGTCACTGAAGCTTTCTTT. V and J are TRBV27 and TRBJ1-1, with 8 bases matching TRBD1. CDR3 length equals 15 residues. Germline V gene sequence: CDR1 MNHEY, CDR2 SMNVEV (reference sequence). J was trimmed by 4 bases and V by 7 bases; bases with no gene match: 11.

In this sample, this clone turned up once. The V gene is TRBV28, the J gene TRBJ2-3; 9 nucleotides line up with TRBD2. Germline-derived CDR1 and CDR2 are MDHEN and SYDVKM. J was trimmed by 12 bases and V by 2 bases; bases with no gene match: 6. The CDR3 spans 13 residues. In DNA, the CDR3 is TGTGCCAGCAGTTTAATCGCCCTAGCGGGACAGTATTTT. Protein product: CASSLIALAGQYF. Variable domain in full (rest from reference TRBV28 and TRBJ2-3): DVKVTQSSRYLVKRTGEKVFLECVQDMDHENMFWYRQDPGLGLRLIYFSYDVKMKEKGDIPEGYSVSREKKERFSLILESASTNQTSMYLCASSLIALAGQYFGPGTRLTVL.

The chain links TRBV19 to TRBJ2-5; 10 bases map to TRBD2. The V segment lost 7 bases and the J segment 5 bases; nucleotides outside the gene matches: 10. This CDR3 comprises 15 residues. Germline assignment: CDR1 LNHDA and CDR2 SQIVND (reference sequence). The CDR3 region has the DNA TGTGCCAGTATTGGTTCTAGCGGGAGCGGGGAGACCCAGTACTTC. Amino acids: CASIGSSGSGETQYF.

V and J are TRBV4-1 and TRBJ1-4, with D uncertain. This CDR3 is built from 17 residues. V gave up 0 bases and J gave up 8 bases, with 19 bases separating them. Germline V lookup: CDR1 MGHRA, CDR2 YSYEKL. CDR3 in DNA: TGCGCCAGCAGCCAAGATACGGGTACCTACGCGCGGGAAAAACTGTTTTTT. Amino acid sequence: CASSQDTGTYAREKLFF.

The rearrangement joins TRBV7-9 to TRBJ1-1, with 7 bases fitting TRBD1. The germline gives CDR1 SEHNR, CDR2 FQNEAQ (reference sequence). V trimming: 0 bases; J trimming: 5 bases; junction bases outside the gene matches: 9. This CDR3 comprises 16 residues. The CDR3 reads CASSLAQSGGMTEAFF. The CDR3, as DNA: TGTGCCAGCAGCTTAGCGCAGTCAGGGGGTATGACTGAAGCTTTCTTT.

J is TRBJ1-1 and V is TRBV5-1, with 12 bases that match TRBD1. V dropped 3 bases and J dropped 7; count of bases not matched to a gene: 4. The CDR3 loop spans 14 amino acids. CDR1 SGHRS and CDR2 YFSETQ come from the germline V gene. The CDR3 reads CASSSGQGAGEAFF. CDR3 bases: TGCGCCAGCAGCTCGGGACAGGGGGCCGGTGAAGCTTTCTTT. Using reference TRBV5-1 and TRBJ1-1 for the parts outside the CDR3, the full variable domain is KAGVTQTPRYLIKTRGQQVTLSCSPISGHRSVSWYQQTPGQGLQFLFEYFSETQRNKGNFPGRFSGRQFSNSRSEMNVSTLELGDSALYLCASSSGQGAGEAFFGQGTRLTVV.

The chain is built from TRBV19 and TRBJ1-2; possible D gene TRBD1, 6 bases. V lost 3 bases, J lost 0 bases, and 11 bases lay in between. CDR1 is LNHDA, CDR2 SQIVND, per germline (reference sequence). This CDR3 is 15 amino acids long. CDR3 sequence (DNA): TGTGCCAGTAGTATTCTGGACAGAGCTAACTATGGCTACACCTTC. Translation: CASSILDRANYGYTF.

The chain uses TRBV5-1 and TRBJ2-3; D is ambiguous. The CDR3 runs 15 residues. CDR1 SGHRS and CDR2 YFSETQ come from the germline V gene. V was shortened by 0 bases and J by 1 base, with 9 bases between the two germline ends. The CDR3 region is CASSLGAGRTDTQYF. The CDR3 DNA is TGCGCCAGCAGCTTGGGTGCAGGCCGCACAGATACGCAGTATTTT. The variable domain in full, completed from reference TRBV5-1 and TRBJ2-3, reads KAGVTQTPRYLIKTRGQQVTLSCSPISGHRSVSWYQQTPGQGLQFLFEYFSETQRNKGNFPGRFSGRQFSNSRSEMNVSTLELGDSALYLCASSLGAGRTDTQYFGPGTRLTVL.

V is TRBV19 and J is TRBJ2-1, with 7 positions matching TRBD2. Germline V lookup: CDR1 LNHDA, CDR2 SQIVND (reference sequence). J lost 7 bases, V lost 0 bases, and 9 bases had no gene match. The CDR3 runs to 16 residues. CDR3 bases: TGTGCCAGTAGTATAGAGCCAGCGGGGTTGAGGAATGAGCAGTTCTTC. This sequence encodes CASSIEPAGLRNEQFF.

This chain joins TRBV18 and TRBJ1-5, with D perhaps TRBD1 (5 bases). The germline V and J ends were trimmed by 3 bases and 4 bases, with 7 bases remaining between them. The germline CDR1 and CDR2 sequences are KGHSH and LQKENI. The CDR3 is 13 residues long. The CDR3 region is CASSPQGNQPQHF. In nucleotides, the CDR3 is TGTGCCAGCTCACCGCAGGGAAATCAGCCCCAGCATTTT.

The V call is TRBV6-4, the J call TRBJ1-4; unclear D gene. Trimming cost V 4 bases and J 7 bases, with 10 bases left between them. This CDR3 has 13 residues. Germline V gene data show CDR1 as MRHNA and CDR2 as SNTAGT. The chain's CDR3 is CASSVVRGEKLFF. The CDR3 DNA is TGTGCCAGCAGTGTAGTGAGAGGTGAAAAACTGTTTTTT.

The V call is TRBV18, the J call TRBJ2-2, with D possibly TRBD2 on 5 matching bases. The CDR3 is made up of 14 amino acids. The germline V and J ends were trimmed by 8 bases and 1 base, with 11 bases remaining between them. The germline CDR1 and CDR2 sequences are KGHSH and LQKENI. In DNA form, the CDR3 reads TGTGCCAGCGCCGGACTGGGGAACACCGGGGAGCTGTTTTTT. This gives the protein CASAGLGNTGELFF.

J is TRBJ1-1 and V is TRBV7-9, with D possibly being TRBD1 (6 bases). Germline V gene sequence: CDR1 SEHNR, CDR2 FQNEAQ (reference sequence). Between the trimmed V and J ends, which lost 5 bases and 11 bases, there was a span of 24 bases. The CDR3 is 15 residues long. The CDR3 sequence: CASSPKGGLKPGAFF. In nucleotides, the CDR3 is TGTGCCAGCAGCCCTAAGGGGGGGCTCAAGCCTGGGGCTTTCTTT. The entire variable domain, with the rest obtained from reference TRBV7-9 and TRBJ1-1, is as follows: DTGVSQNPRHKITKRGQNVTFRCDPISEHNRLYWYRQTLGQGPEFLTYFQNEAQLEKSRLLSDRFSAERPKGSFSTLEIQRTEQGDSAMYLCASSPKGGLKPGAFFGQGTRLTVV.

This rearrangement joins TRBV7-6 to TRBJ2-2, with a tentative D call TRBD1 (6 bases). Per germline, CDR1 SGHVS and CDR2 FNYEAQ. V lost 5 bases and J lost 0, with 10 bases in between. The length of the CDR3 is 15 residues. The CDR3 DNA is TGTGCCAGCAGCAATAACAGGGCGAACACCGGGGAGCTGTTTTTT. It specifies CASSNNRANTGELFF.

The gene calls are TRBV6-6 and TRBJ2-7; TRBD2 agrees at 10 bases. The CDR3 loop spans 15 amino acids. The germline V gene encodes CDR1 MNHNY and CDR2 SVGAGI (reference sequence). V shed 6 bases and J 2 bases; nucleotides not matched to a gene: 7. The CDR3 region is CASRPPAGGPYEQYF. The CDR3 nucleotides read TGTGCCAGCAGACCCCCAGCGGGAGGGCCCTACGAGCAGTACTTC.

CDR3 sequence: CASSLGWSGSTGANVLTF. The CDR3 DNA reads as TGTGCCAGCAGCCTGGGCTGGAGCGGGAGTACTGGGGCCAACGTCCTGACTTTC. The rearrangement uses TRBV9 and TRBJ2-6; 8 bases align to TRBD2. CDR1 SGDLS and CDR2 YYNGEE come from the germline V gene. J was trimmed by 2 bases and V by 4 bases; bases with no gene match: 11. The CDR3 sequence is 18 residues long.

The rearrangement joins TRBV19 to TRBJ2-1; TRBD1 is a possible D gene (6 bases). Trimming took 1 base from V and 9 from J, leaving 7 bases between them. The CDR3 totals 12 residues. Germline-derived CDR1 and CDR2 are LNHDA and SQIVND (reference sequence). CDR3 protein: CASSIGGGEQFF. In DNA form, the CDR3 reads TGTGCCAGTAGTATAGGAGGGGGTGAGCAGTTCTTC.

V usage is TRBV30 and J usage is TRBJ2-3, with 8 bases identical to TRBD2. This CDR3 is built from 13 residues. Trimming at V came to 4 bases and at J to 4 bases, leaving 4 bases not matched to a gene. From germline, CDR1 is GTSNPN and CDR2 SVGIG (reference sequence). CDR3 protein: CAWTSGFPDTQYF. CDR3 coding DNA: TGTGCCTGGACTAGCGGGTTCCCAGATACGCAGTATTTT.

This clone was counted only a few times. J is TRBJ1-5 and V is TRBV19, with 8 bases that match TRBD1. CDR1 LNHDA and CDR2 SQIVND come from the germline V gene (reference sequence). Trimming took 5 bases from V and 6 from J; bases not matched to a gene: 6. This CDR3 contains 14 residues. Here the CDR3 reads CASSASGGPQPQHF. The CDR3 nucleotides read TGTGCCAGTAGTGCCTCAGGGGGCCCTCAGCCCCAGCATTTT.

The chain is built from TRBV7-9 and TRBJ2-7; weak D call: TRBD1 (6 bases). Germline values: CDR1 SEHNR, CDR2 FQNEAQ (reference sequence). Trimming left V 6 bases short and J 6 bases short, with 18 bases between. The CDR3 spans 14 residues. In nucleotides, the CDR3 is TGTGCCAGCAGTTCTCCAGGGGTCCCTTCCGAGCAGTACTTC. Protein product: CASSSPGVPSEQYF.

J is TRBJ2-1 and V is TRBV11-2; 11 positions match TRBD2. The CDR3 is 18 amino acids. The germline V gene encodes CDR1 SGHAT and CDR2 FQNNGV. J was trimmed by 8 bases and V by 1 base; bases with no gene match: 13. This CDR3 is CASSLGASGRFMGDEQFF. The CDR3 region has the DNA TGTGCCAGCAGCTTAGGCGCTAGCGGGAGGTTTATGGGCGATGAGCAGTTCTTC.

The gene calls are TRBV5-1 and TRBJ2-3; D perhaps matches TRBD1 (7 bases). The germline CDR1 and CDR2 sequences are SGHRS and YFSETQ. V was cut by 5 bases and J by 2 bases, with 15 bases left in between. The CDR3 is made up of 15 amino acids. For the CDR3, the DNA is TGCGCCAGCAGGCCGGAGGGGGCCACCACAGATACGCAGTATTTT. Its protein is CASRPEGATTDTQYF.

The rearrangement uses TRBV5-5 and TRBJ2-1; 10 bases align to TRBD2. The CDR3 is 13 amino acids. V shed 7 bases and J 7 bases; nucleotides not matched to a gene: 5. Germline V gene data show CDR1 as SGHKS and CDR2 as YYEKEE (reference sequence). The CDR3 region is CASEGLAKNEQFF. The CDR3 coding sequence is TGTGCCAGCGAGGGACTAGCGAAGAATGAGCAGTTCTTC.

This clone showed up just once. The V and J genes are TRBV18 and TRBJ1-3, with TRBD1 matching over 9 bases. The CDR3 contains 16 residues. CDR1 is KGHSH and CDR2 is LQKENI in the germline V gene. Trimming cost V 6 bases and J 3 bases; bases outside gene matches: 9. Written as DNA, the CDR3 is TGTGCCAGCTCGCAACAACAGGGGGCAGGTGGAAACACCATATATTTT. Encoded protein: CASSQQQGAGGNTIYF.

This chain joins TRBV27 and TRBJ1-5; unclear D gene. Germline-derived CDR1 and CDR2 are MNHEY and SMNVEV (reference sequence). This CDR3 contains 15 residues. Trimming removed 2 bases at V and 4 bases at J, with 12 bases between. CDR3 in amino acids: CASSLGSTGNQPQHF. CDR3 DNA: TGTGCCAGCAGTTTAGGTTCGACGGGGAATCAGCCCCAGCATTTT.

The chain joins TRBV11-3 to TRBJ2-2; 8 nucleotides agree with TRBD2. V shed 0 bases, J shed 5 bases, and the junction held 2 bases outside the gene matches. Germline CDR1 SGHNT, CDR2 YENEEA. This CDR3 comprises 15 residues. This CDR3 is CASSLDGRGTGELFF. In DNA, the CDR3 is TGTGCCAGCAGCTTAGACGGGAGGGGTACCGGGGAGCTGTTTTTT.

CDR3 nucleotide sequence: TGTGCCAGCACTATAGACAGAAACAATGAGCAGTTCTTC. This translates into CASTIDRNNEQFF. V usage is TRBV13 and J usage is TRBJ2-1; possible D gene TRBD1, 5 bases. The CDR3 length is 13 residues. In germline, CDR1 is PRHDT, CDR2 FYEKMQ (reference sequence). V gave up 7 bases and J gave up 5 bases, with 12 bases separating them. Variable domain in full (rest from reference TRBV13 and TRBJ2-1): AAGVIQSPRHLIKEKRETATLKCYPIPRHDTVYWYQQGPGQDPQFLISFYEKMQSDKGSIPDRFSAQQFSDYHSELNMSSLELGDSALYFCASTIDRNNEQFFGPGTRLTVL.

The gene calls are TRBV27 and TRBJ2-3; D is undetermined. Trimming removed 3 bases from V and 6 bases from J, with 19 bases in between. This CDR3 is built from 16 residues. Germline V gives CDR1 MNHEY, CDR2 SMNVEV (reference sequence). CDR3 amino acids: CASSFTPPPVLDTQYF. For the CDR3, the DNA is TGTGCCAGCAGTTTCACCCCCCCACCGGTTTTGGATACGCAGTATTTT.

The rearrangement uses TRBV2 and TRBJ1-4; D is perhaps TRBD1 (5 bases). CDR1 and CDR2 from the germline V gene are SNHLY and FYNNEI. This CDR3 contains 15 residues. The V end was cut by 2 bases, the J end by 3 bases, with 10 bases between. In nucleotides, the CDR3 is TGTGCCAGCAGTGAACAGGGCGTTCCTAATGAAAAACTGTTTTTT. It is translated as CASSEQGVPNEKLFF.

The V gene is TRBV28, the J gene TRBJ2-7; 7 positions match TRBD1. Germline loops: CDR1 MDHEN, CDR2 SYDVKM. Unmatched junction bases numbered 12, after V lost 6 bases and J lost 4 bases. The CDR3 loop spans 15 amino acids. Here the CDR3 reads CASSQTQGWGYEQYF. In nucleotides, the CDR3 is TGTGCCAGCAGCCAAACACAGGGGTGGGGTTACGAGCAGTACTTC. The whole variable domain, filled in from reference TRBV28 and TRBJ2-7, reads DVKVTQSSRYLVKRTGEKVFLECVQDMDHENMFWYRQDPGLGLRLIYFSYDVKMKEKGDIPEGYSVSREKKERFSLILESASTNQTSMYLCASSQTQGWGYEQYFGPGTRLTVT.

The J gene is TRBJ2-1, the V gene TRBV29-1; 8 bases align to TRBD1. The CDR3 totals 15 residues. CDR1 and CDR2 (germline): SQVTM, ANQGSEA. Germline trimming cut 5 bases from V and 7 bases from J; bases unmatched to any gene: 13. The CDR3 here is CSVYTPGQVSNEQFF. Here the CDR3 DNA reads TGCAGCGTTTATACACCGGGACAGGTCTCAAATGAGCAGTTCTTC.